This TCR beta chain was found in a study of T-cell reconstitution after alpha-beta-depleted transplantation in children (dated by TCRdb to the mid-2010s). About the study as a whole: The study quantitatively tracked T-cell immune reconstitution after TCRalphabeta/CD19-depleted allogeneic hematopoietic cell transplantation in children using TCR repertoire profiling. Overall study outcomes, separate from this receptor: About two months after transplant, the apparently early recovery of alphabetaT-cell counts reportedly depended on just several hundred clones that had expanded rapidly and came from non-depleted graft cells. Hyperexpanded clone frequencies declined over subsequent months; after one year, T-cell counts and TCRbeta diversity were mostly attributed to newly produced T cells. The high TCRbeta diversity at day 60 in some patients was ascribed to recipient T cells and intrathymic progenitors that had survived conditioning.

The sample's treatment or condition, from its label and the paper: allogeneic hematopoietic cell transplantation with graft depleted of TCRalphabeta T cells and CD19 B cells. The transplant recipients were children given TCRalphabeta/CD19-depleted allogeneic hematopoietic cell grafts. Only a few counts were recorded for this clonotype. Its cognate antigen has yet to be identified. No base quality values were provided; no much bigger clone lies one nucleotide off. From the germline V gene, CDR1 is ENHRY and CDR2 is SYGVKD. The CDR3 numbers 15 residues from cysteine through phenylalanine. CDR3 DNA is the only sequence kept; it has 45 bases, read in frame from the first base. V lost 5 bases and J lost 0 bases; the stretch between them is 12 bases long. Libraries came from PCR. Data came from an Illumina HiSeq 2500. TCR library preparation used molecular barcoding, with unique molecular identifiers applied to normalize quantification of the TCRbeta repertoire. Starting from the raw public reads, TCRdb applied fastp trimming at Q25, assembled clones with MiXCR and retained in-frame beta chains. When rows share a CDR3 protein, they turn into one entry using the most common DNA and genes. In all, the sample holds 350,000 to 500,000 distinct CDR3 sequences, and 43% of those were seen once. The top ten constitute around 29% of the sample.

Sequencing used PBMCs, obtained before TCRalphabeta/CD19-depleted stem cell transplant. The chain uses TRBV10-3 and TRBJ2-3; no D segment can be confidently identified. The receptor was isolated from a girl aged 2-10 years with aplastic anemia, due to receive a stem cell transplant. The sequenced DNA: TGTGCCATCAGTTTACGGCAGCCAAGCACAGATACGCAGTATTTT. It encodes CAISLRQPSTDTQYF.